Sequencing of this T cell receptor (beta chain) was carried out in a study of cytomegalovirus exposure and HLA in healthy donors (dated 2017 in TCRdb). For the wider study: According to an earlier analysis of several hundred of the donors, 150 million to 200 million T cells yielded 100 million or so unique TCR beta sequences and around 300 Gb of sequence data. To study patterns of TCR occurrence, a later analysis re-analyzed previously published TCR beta repertoires from 500 to 850 donors and added high-resolution HLA genotyping. The study profiled the T cell repertoires of about 640 subjects by immunosequencing and related them to cytomegalovirus serostatus. An early release covering roughly 600 HLA-typed donors comprised 250 to 350 gigabases of sequencing data and tens of millions of unique TCR sequences. To decide whether each TCR beta V gene segment behaved as functional or pseudogenic, an earlier analysis of 587 of the donors relied on high-throughput TCR beta sequencing. Among the roughly 410 genotyped donors, roughly 80% belonged to the genetic ancestry cluster associated with self-reported Caucasian donors. Besides the first cohort of some 670 subjects, a separate validation cohort made up of some 110 different subjects was used. Both class I and class II loci were covered by HLA typing, at four-digit resolution. Rather than using new phenotypic data, the later analysis identified candidate immune exposures from TCR beta sequences and from how often those sequences occurred across donors. The number of typed donors differed by locus: roughly 629-640 for A, B, C, DRB1 and DQB1; 522 for DQA1; fewer than 610 for DPA1; and some 430 for DPB1. To predict cytomegalovirus infection status, the study brought together high-throughput TCR immunosequencing, statistical association of individual TCRs with disease status, and machine learning. The study was designed to test whether signatures of past pathogen exposure could be identified by cataloging public T cell receptors. Alongside the repertoire data, information on donor age, sex, ethnicity and CMV serostatus was compiled. Every discovery cohort repertoire had been produced on one sequencing platform. Genome-wide SNP genotypes for about 65% of the roughly 700 donors were used in a later genetic analysis, which treated that subset as a discovery cohort. About five DR-DQ haplotypes were treated as single units for association and clustering because of strong linkage in the cohort. Among around 400 genotyped donors of the cohort, an average of about 240,000 unique TCR beta nucleotide sequences was sequenced per donor, of which about 18% were non-productive. General study outcomes and caveats: A few of the identified cytomegalovirus-associated TCR beta chains were confirmed in vitro to be specific for cytomegalovirus antigens. A cluster of highly shared sequence variants was judged likely to be a technical artifact of the sequencing pipeline. Because counts were too low, about 17 rarely observed V segments, including chromosome 9 orphons, were excluded from the earlier analysis of about 500 of the donors. The authors suggested that the approach could potentially be generalized to other disease states and immunological phenotypes. Across donors, most TCR sequences were observed very rarely, whereas some public TCRs were present in many individuals. Strong co-occurrence of HLA alleles, especially DR and DQ, made assigning TCR associations to individual alleles difficult. Broadly in line with IMGT annotations, most TCR beta V segments showed up in productive rearrangements about 87% or about 30% of the time in an earlier analysis of a few hundred of the donors. An association between a missense DCLRE1C variant and V-gene and J-gene trimming of TCR beta chains was found in a later genetic analysis and replicated in an independent cohort. For the cohort, immune exposure information was limited to CMV serostatus. Compared with equally common non-associated chains, HLA-associated TCR beta chains in a later analysis were more clonally expanded and had lower generation probabilities. The classifier was reported to diagnose cytomegalovirus status with high specificity and sensitivity in both the original and validation cohorts. Some IMGT-functional V segments, including TRBV6-2 and TRBV6-3, could not be told apart with the 87-base-pair reads, so those segments were excluded. At a false discovery rate of 0.05, a later analysis linked about 16,000 TCR beta sequences to specific HLA alleles. The study gave a list of 150 to 200 TCR beta chains associated with cytomegalovirus. In a later analysis, several top co-occurrence clusters were reported to appear linked to parvovirus B19, influenza, CMV and Epstein-Barr virus. Roughly uniform sequencing depth across donors was assumed in presence/absence analyses, although this assumption may not hold. A further reported finding was that TCR beta sequences accurately predicted the HLA-A and HLA-B alleles for most subjects in the first cohort. The cohort was sequenced for TCR beta chains only, and without alpha or paired-chain data the features that could be detected were limited. Correlated functional status among segregating V segments might be attributable to linkage disequilibrium, but an unknown experimental factor could not be ruled out. A later genetic analysis reported fewer N-insertions in productive TCRs among donors in an Asian-associated ancestry cluster than the roughly 700-donor mean. Because some donors lacked HLA typing at each locus, the association tests relied only on the typed subset. Most CMV-associated TCR beta chains appeared to be HLA-restricted in a later analysis, and the HLA associations seemed to be driven largely by CMV exposure. In a later analysis, TCR association rates were found to vary across HLA loci, with the most associated TCRs seen for DRB1 alleles and the fewest for HLA-C alleles.

The cohort consisted of 600 to 750 healthy bone marrow donors. At the time of sampling, every cohort member was nominally healthy, though immune exposures that went unrecorded were likely present. The donor tested CMV seropositive and was one of the 289 seropositive cohort members. Each donor provided a peripheral blood sample, and peripheral blood mononuclear cells were used for TCR beta sequencing. Genomic DNA was extracted from the blood cell samples with the Qiagen DNeasy Blood Extraction Kit. This clone was counted a single time. Its cognate antigen has yet to be identified. Within one base of it there is no much larger clone, and no base qualities were kept. Libraries were built with the immunoSEQ multiplex PCR assay. For the multiplex PCR, a mixture combining 60 forward primers for TCR Vbeta segments and 13 reverse primers for TCR Jbeta segments was used. The CDR3 region of rearranged TCR beta genes was amplified from genomic DNA by a multiplex PCR assay. On the Illumina HiSeq System, the amplified TCR beta libraries were sequenced as 87-base-pair reads. In the authors' own workflow: A later analysis counted about 82 million unique TCR beta chains across the 550 to 700 repertoires, and 10 million to 11 million of these chains were shared by at least two donors. A nearest-neighbor algorithm error-corrected the raw reads and collapsed the reads into unique sequences, merging closely related sequences to remove PCR and sequencing errors. V, D and J gene segments were assigned by aligning CDR3 sequences to IMGT reference sequences. For a sequence to be retained, a match of at least six nucleotides was required to both a V gene segment and a J gene segment. Rearrangements were called productive when the CDR3 lacked stop codons and stayed in frame with V and J; all others were non-productive. Following IMGT convention, CDR3 was defined as the stretch from the second conserved V-encoded cysteine up to the conserved J-encoded phenylalanine. The earlier analysis of approximately 500 of the donors excluded sequences that lacked an unambiguous match to a single V gene segment. An earlier analysis of 500 to 700 of the donors classified V segments as functional when productive rearrangements were above 56.7% and as segregating when the standard deviation between donors was above 5%. A statistical classification framework was developed to diagnose cytomegalovirus status using the catalog of TCR beta chain sequences. In a later analysis, TCR nucleotide sequences were compared against IMGT/GENE-DB human TR gene sequences so that V and J genes could be assigned. The TCRdist pipeline was used in a later analysis to assign CDR3 sequences and most-parsimonious VDJ recombination scenarios. In a later analysis, each TCR beta chain was defined by its CDR3 amino acid sequence together with its V-gene family, and reads without a unique V-gene family were excluded. A later analysis removed 600 or so highly shared, low-generation-probability nucleotide sequences to deal with suspected cross-contamination and a sequencing artifact. For each public chain, a later analysis derived a clonal expansion index from normalized ranks of inferred template counts within each repertoire. In a later analysis, generation probabilities were computed with a VDJ recombination model fitted to out-of-frame rearrangements, and the resulting probabilities were checked against IGoR. In a later analysis, TCR-TCR, TCR-HLA and TCR-CMV co-occurrence was scored with hypergeometric tests, and a repertoire-size bias correction was applied to TCR pairs. To estimate false discovery rates, a later analysis permuted the HLA or CMV assignments 20 times. In a later analysis, co-occurring TCRs were grouped with DBSCAN, and TCRdist sequence similarity was added when clustering was performed within HLA-allele-positive subsets. Repertoires with fewer than 30,000 or more than 120,000 public chains, plus five repertoires with anomalous nucleotide sharing, were excluded from co-occurrence clustering. Here the immuneACCESS table is served through TCRdb, limited to in-frame sequences with V and J called. Missing clones are a known gap in these copies; in checked studies unresolved V genes cover under half, and the rest lacks a known reason. V, J and clone size are taken as reported in that table, and D and trimming were inferred from the DNA itself. This sample has about 210,000 clones in its table, and around 76% of those were observed once. The ten largest make up roughly 6% of the sample.

The germline V gene (reference sequence) yields SEHNR for CDR1 and FQNEAQ for CDR2. The CDR3 starts with the cysteine, ends with the phenylalanine, and has 17 residues. The read is trimmed to its CDR3 DNA, 51 bases read in frame from base 1. For this chain, trimming is 1 base at the V end and 4 bases at the J end, and the number of junction bases without a gene match is 10. The chain is made from TRBV7-9 and TRBJ1-2; 9 middle bases align to TRBD1. This receptor was obtained from a man aged 35-49 years in good health and CMV-seropositive. Sequenced input: PBMCs. The CDR3 region reads CASSLEGGQGSSYGYTF. The sequence in DNA is TGTGCCAGCAGCTTAGAAGGGGGACAGGGCTCCTCCTATGGCTACACCTTC.